This T cell receptor beta chain was captured by sequencing in a study of T-cell reconstitution after alpha-beta-depleted transplantation in children (dated by TCRdb to between 2015 and 2016). As for the study more broadly: Using TCR repertoire profiling, the study followed T-cell immune reconstitution in a quantitative way in children after TCRalphabeta/CD19-depleted allogeneic hematopoietic cell transplantation.

General study outcomes and caveats: Hyperexpanded clone frequencies declined over subsequent months; after one year, T-cell counts and TCRbeta diversity were mostly attributed to newly produced T cells. The apparently early alphabetaT-cell count recovery about two months after transplant was reportedly dependent on only several hundred rapidly expanded clones derived from non-depleted graft cells. In some patients, the high TCRbeta diversity seen at day 60 was put down to recipient T cells and intrathymic progenitors that had survived conditioning.

The intended sense of this specimen's treatment or condition label: allogeneic hematopoietic cell transplantation with graft depleted of TCRalphabeta T cells and CD19 B cells. The children who served as transplant recipients had been given grafts of TCRalphabeta/CD19-depleted allogeneic hematopoietic cells. This clonotype was detected a few times. The specificity of this receptor is unknown. Nothing much larger sits one base from this clone, and base qualities are not available. The protocol used for the library was PCR. This sample was sequenced with an Illumina HiSeq 2500. Molecular barcoding was employed in the preparation of TCR libraries, with unique molecular identifiers being used to normalize TCRbeta repertoire quantification. Clones were called with MiXCR by TCRdb after fastp trimmed the public reads at Q25, and only in-frame beta chains were retained. Every entry covers one CDR3 protein and lists the most common genes and DNA from its rows. The sample table records about 980,000 distinct CDR3 sequences; 25% to 30% of these occur just once. The ten largest clones add up to around 30% of the sample.

The sequence derives from a boy in the first two years of life who had a stem cell transplant for SCID, so the T cells may come from the graft donor. The specimen comprised PBMCs, mostly from graft donor cells, sampled 360 days after TCRalphabeta/CD19-depleted stem cell transplant.

The CDR3 here reads CASSFHRWRAYEQYF. The nucleotide sequence is given as TGTGCCAGCAGTTTTCATCGGTGGAGGGCCTACGAGCAGTACTTC. The V gene is TRBV6-5 and the J gene is TRBJ2-7, and possibly TRBD2, on 6 matching bases. CDR1 MNHEY and CDR2 SVGAGI are derived from the germline V gene. A distance of 15 bases separates the germline ends of V and J, which lose 4 bases and 2 bases respectively. There are 15 amino acids in the CDR3, from cysteine to phenylalanine inclusive. Solely the CDR3 DNA is kept, with 45 bases framed from the first base.